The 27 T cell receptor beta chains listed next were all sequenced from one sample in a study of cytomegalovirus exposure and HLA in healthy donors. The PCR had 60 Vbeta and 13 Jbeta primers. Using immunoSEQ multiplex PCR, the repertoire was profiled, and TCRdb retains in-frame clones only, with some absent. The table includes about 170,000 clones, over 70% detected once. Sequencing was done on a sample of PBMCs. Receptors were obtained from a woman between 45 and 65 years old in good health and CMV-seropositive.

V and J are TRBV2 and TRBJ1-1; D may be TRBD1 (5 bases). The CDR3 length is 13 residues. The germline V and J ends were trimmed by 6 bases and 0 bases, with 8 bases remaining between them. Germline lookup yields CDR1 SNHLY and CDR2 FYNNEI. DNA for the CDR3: TGTGCCAGCAGCGACAGCATGAACACTGAAGCTTTCTTT. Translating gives CASSDSMNTEAFF.

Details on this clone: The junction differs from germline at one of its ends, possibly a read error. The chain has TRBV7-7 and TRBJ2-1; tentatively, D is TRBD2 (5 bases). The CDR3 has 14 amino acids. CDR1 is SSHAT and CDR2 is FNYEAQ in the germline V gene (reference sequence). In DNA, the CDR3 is TGTGCTAGCAGCTTAGGAACTAGTGCCAATGAGCAGTTCTTC. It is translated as CASSLGTSANEQFF.

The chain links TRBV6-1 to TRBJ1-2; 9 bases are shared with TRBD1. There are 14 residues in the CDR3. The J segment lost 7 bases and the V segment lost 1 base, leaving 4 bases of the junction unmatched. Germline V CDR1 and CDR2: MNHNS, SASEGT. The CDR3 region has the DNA TGTGCCAGCAGTGAAGGGGGGACAGGGACTGGCTACACCTTC. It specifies CASSEGGTGTGYTF.

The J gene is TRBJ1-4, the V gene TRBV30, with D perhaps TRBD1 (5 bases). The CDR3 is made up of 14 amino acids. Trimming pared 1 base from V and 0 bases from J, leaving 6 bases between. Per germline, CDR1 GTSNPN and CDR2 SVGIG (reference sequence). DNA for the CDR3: TGTGCCTGGAGTGCAGGGACAACTAATGAAAAACTGTTTTTT. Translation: CAWSAGTTNEKLFF.

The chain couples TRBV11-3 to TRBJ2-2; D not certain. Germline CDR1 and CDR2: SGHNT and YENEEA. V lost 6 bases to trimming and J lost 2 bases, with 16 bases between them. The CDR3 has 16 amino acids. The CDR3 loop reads CASSSRLEYNTGELFF. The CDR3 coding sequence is TGTGCCAGCAGTTCCCGACTCGAATATAACACCGGGGAGCTGTTTTTT.

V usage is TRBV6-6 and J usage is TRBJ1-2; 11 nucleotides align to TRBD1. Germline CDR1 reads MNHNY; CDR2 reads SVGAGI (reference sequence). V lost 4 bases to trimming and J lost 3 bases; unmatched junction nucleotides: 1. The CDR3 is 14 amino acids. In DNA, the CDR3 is TGTGCCAGCAGTTGGACAGGGGGCGACTATGGCTACACCTTC. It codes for CASSWTGGDYGYTF.

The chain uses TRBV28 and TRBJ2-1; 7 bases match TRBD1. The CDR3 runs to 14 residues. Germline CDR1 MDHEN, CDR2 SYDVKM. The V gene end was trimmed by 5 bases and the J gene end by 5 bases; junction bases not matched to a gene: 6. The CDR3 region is CASSAVDRDNEQFF. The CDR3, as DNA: TGTGCCAGCAGTGCCGTCGACAGGGACAATGAGCAGTTCTTC.

Written as DNA, the CDR3 is TGTGCCAGCTCACCAGGCCCCCTTTCCGACAGCCCGGCTGAAGCTTTCTTT. Its translation is CASSPGPLSDSPAEAFF. The V call is TRBV18, the J call TRBJ1-1, with D perhaps matching TRBD1 (5 bases). Germline CDR1 is KGHSH and CDR2 is LQKENI. This CDR3 spans 17 amino acids. V lost 2 bases and J 6 bases, leaving 22 bases between the germline ends.

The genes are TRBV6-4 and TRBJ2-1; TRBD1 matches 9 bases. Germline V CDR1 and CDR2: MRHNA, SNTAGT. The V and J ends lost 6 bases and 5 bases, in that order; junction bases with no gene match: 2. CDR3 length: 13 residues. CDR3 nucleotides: TGTGCCAGCAGCCGGGACAGGGACAATGAGCAGTTCTTC. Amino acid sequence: CASSRDRDNEQFF.

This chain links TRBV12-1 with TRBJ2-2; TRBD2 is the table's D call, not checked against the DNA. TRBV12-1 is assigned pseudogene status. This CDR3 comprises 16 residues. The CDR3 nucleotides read TGTGCCAGCAGCTTTCGAAAGGAGGGGTACACCGGGGAGCTGTTTTTT. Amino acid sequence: CASSFRKEGYTGELFF.

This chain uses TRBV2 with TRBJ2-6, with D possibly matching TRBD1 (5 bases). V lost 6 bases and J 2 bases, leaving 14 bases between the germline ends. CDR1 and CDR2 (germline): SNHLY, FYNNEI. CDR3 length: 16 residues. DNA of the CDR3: TGTGCCAGCAGCGAAACAGCAGGGCCTGGGGCCAACGTCCTGACTTTC. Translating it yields CASSETAGPGANVLTF.

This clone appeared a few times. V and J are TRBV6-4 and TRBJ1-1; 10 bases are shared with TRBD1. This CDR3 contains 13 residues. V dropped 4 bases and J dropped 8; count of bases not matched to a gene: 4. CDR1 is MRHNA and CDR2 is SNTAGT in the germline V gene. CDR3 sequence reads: CASSVDRGQEAFF. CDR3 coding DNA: TGTGCCAGCAGTGTTGACAGGGGGCAAGAAGCTTTCTTT.

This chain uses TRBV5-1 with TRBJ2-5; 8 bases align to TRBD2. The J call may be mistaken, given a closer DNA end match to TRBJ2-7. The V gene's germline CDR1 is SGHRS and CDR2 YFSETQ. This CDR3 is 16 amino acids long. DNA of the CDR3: TGCGCCAGCAGCTTGGTAGTAGCGGGGAGCTCCTACGAGCAGTACTTC. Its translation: CASSLVVAGSSYEQYF.

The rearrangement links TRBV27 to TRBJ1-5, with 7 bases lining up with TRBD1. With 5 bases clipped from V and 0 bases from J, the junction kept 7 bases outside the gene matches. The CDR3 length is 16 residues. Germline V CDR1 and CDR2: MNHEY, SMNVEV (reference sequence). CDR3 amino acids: CASSRTTGYSNQPQHF. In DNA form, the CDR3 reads TGTGCCAGCAGTCGTACGACAGGGTATAGCAATCAGCCCCAGCATTTT.

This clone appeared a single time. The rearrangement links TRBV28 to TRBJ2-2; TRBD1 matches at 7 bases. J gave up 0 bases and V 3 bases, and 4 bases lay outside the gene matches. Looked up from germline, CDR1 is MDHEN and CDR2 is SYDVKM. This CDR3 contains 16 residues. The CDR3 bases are TGTGCCAGCAGTTTCGCAGGGGGTACGAACACCGGGGAGCTGTTTTTT. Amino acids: CASSFAGGTNTGELFF.

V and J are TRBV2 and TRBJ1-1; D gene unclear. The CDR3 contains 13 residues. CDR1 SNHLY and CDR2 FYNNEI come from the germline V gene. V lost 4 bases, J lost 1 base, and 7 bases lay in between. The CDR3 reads CASSVQPNTEAFF. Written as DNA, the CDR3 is TGTGCCAGCAGTGTACAGCCGAACACTGAAGCTTTCTTT.

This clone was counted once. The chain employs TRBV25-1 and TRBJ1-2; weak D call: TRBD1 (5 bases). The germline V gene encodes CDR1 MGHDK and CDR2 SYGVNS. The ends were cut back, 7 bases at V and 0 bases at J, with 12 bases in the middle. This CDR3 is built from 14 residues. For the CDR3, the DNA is TGTGCCAGCACCGGCGGGGGGACTAACTATGGCTACACCTTC. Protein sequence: CASTGGGTNYGYTF.

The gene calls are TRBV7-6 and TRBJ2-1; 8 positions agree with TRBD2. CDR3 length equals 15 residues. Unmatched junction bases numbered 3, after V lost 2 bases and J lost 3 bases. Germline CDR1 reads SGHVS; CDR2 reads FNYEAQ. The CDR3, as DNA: TGTGCCAGCAGCTTAACCCTAGCGGGCTACAATGAGCAGTTCTTC. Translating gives CASSLTLAGYNEQFF.

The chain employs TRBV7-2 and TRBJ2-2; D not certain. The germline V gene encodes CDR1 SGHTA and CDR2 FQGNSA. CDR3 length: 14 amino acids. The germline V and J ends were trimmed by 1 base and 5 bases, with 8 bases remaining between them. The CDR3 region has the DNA TGTGCCAGCAGCTTAGACCGGGTAACCGGGGAGCTGTTTTTT. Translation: CASSLDRVTGELFF.

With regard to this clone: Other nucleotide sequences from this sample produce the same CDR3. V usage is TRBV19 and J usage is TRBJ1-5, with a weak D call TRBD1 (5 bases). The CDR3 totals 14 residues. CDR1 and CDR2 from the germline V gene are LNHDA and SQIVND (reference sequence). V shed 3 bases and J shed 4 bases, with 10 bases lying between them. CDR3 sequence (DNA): TGTGCCAGTAGTATGACTGGGGGGAATCAGCCCCAGCATTTT. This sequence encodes CASSMTGGNQPQHF.

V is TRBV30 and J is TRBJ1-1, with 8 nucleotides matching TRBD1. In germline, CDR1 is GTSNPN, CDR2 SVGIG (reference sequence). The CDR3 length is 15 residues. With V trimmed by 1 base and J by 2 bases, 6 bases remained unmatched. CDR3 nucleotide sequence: TGTGCCTGGAGTGGGCGGACAGGGAAAAACACTGAAGCTTTCTTT. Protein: CAWSGRTGKNTEAFF. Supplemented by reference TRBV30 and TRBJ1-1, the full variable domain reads SQTIHQWPATLVQPVGSPLSLECTVEGTSNPNLYWYRQAAGRGLQLLFYSVGIGQISSEVPQNLSASRPQDRQFILSSKKLLLSDSGFYLCAWSGRTGKNTEAFFGQGTRLTVV.

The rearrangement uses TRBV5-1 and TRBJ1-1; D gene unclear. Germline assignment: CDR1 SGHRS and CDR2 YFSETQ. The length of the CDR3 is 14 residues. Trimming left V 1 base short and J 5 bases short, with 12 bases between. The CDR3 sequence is CASSLTFFRTEAFF. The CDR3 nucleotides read TGCGCCAGCAGCTTGACGTTTTTCAGGACTGAAGCTTTCTTT.

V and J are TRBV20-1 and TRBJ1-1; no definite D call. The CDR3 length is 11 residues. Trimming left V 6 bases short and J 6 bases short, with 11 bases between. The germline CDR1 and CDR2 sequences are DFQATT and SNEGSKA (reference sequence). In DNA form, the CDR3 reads TGCAGTGCGAACCAGGTATCTGAAGCTTTCTTT. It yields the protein CSANQVSEAFF.

The DNA for the CDR3 is TGTGCTAGTGCCCAGGGGACCCTGAACACTGAAGCTTTCTTT. Translation gives CASAQGTLNTEAFF. This chain links TRBV12-5 with TRBJ1-1; possibly TRBD1 for D (6 bases). Trimming removed 7 bases from V and 0 bases from J, with 12 bases in between. Germline loops: CDR1 LGHNT, CDR2 FRNRAP. The CDR3 loop spans 14 amino acids.

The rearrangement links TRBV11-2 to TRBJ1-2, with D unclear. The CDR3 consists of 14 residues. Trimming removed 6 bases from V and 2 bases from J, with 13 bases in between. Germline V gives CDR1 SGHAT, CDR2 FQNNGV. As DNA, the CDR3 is TGTGCCAGCAGTATGAATACGGGAAACTATGGCTACACCTTC. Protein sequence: CASSMNTGNYGYTF.

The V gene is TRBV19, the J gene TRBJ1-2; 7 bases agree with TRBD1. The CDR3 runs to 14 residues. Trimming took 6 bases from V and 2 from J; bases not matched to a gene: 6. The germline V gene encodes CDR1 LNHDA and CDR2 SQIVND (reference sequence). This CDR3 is CASRHRGPNYGYTF. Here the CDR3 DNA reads TGTGCCAGTAGACACAGGGGACCAAACTATGGCTACACCTTC.

The CDR3 loop is CASSEGTVNQPQHF. CDR3 coding DNA: TGCGCCAGCAGCGAGGGGACAGTCAATCAGCCCCAGCATTTT. The V call is TRBV5-1, the J call TRBJ1-5; 7 bases align to TRBD1. In germline, CDR1 is SGHRS, CDR2 YFSETQ. V was pared by 4 bases and J by 3 bases, with 4 bases of the junction left unmatched. This CDR3 is 14 amino acids long.